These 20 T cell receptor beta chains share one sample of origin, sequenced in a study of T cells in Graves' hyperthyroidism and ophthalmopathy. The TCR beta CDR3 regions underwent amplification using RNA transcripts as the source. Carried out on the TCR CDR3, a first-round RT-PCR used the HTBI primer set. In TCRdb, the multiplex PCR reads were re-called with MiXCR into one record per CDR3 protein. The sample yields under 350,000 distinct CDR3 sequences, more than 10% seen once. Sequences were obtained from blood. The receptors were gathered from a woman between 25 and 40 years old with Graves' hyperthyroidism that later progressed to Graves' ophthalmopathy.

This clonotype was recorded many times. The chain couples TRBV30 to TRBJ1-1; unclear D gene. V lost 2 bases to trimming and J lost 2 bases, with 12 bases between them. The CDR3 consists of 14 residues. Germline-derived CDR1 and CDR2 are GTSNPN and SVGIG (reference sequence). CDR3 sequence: CAWSPTIRNTEAFF. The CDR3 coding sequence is TGTGCCTGGAGTCCAACCATAAGAAACACTGAAGCTTTCTTT.

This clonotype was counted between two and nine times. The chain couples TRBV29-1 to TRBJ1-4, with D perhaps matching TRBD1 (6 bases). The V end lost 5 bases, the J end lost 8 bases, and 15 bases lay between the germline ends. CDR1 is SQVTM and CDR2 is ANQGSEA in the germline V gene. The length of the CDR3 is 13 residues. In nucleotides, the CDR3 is TGCAGCGTTCTTGGGGGCGCAGAAGAAAAACTGTTTTTT. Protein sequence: CSVLGGAEEKLFF.

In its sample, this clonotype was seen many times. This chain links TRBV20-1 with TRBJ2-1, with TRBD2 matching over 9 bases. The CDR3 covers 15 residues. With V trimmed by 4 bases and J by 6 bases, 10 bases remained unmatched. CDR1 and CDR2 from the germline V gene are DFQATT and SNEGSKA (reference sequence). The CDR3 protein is CSATSSGLASNEQFF. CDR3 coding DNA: TGCAGTGCTACTTCCTCGGGACTAGCCTCCAATGAGCAGTTCTTC.

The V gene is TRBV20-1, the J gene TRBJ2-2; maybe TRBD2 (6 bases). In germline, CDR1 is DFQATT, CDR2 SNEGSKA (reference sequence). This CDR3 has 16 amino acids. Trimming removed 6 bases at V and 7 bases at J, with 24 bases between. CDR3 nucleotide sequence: TGCAGTGCGAGCAAGTCCGGGACTCCCACTCTCGGGGAGCTGTTTTTT. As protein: CSASKSGTPTLGELFF.

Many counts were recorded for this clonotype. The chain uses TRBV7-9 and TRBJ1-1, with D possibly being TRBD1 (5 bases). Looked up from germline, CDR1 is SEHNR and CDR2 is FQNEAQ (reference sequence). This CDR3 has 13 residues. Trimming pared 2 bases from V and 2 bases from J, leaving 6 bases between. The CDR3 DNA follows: TGTGCCAGCAGCTTATGGGACAACACTGAAGCTTTCTTT. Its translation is CASSLWDNTEAFF.

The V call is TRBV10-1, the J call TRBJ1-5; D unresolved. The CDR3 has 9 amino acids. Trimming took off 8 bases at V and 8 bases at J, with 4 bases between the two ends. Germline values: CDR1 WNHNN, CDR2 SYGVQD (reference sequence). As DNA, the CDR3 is TGCGCCAGCCTAGAGCCCCAGCATTTT. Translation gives CASLEPQHF.

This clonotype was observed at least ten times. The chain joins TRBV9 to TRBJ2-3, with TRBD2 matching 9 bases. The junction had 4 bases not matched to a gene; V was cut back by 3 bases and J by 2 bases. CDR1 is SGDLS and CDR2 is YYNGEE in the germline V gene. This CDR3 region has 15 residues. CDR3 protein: CASSGSGGFTDTQYF. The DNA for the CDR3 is TGTGCCAGCAGCGGTAGCGGGGGATTCACAGATACGCAGTATTTT.

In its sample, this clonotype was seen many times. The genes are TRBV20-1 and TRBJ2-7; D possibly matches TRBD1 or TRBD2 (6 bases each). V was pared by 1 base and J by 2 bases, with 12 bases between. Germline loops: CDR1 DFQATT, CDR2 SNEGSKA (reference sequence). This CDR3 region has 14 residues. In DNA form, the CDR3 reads TGCAGTGCTAGAGCCCGTCGGGGGCCCTACGAGCAGTACTTC. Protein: CSARARRGPYEQYF.

The CDR3 sequence is CASRITSGVSYEQYF. The CDR3 DNA reads as TGTGCCAGCAGAATAACTAGCGGGGTTTCCTACGAGCAGTACTTC. The chain links TRBV11-2 to TRBJ2-7; 10 bases line up with TRBD2. CDR1 is SGHAT and CDR2 is FQNNGV in the germline V gene. V lost 6 bases to trimming and J lost 1 base; unmatched junction nucleotides: 6. This CDR3 comprises 15 residues.

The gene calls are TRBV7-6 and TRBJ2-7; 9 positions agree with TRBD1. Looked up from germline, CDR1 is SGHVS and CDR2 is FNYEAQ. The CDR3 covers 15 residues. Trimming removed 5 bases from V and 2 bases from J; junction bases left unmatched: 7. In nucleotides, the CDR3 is TGTGCCAGCAGCACCATGGGGACAGGGCCCTACGAGCAGTACTTC. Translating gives CASSTMGTGPYEQYF.

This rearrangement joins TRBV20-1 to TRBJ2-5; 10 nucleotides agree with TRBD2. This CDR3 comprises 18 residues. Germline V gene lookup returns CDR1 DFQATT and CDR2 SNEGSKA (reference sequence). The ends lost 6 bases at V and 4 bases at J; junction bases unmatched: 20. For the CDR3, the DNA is TGCAGTGCCTATGCCTTGGGCCTCCTAGCGGGAGTGGGAGAGACCCAGTACTTC. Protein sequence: CSAYALGLLAGVGETQYF.

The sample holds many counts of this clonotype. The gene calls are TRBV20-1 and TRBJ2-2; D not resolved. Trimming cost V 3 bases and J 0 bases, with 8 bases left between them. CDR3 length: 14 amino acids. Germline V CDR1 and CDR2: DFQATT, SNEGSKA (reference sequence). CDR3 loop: CSASSRTNTGELFF. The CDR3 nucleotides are TGCAGTGCTAGTTCAAGAACGAACACCGGGGAGCTGTTTTTT.

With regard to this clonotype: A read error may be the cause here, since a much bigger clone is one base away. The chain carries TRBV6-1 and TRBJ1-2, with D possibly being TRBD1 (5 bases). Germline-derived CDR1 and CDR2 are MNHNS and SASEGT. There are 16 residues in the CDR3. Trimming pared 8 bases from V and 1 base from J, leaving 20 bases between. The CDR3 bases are TGTGCCAGCGGGCCAGCGGGGGGGGGATTTAACTATGGCTACACCTTC. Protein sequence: CASGPAGGGFNYGYTF.

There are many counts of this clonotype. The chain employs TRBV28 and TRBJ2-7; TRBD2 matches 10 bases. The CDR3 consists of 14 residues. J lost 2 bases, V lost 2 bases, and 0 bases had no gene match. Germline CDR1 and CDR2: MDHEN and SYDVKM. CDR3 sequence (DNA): TGTGCCAGCAGTTTAACTAGCGGGACCTACGAGCAGTACTTC. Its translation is CASSLTSGTYEQYF.

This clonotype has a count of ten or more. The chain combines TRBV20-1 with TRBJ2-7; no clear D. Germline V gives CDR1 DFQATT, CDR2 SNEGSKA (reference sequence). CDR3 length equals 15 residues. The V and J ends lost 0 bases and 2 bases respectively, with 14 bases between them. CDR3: CSARDSGRRTYEQYF. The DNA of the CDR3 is TGCAGTGCTAGAGACTCGGGCAGGCGAACCTACGAGCAGTACTTC.

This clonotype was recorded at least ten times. The CDR3 nucleotides read TGCAGTGCCCCTCGGGGTAGCGAGCAGTACTTC. This encodes CSAPRGSEQYF. The chain is built from TRBV20-1 and TRBJ2-7, with D possibly matching TRBD2 (5 bases). CDR1 is DFQATT and CDR2 is SNEGSKA in the germline V gene (reference sequence). The CDR3 spans 11 residues. Trimming cost V 6 bases and J 6 bases, with 12 bases left between them.

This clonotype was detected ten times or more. CDR3 coding DNA: TGTGCCAGCAGCTTAGATCCTAGCGGGAACTACGAGCAGTACTTC. Its protein product is CASSLDPSGNYEQYF. V gene TRBV11-2 combines with J gene TRBJ2-7; TRBD2 aligns across 9 bases. CDR3 size: 15 residues. J lost 3 bases, V lost 0 bases, and 3 bases had no gene match. Germline assignment: CDR1 SGHAT and CDR2 FQNNGV.

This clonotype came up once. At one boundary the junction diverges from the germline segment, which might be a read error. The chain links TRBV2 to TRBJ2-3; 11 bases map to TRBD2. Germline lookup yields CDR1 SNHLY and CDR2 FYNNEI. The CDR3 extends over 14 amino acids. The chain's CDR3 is CASGKVAGGDTQYF. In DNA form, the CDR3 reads TGCGCCAGCGGAAAGGTAGCGGGGGGGGATACGCAGTATTTT.

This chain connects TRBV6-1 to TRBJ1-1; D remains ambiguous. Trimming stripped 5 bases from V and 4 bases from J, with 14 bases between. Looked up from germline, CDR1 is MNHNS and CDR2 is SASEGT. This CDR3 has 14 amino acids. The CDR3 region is CASSLNGRSTEAFF. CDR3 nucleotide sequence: TGTGCCAGCAGTTTAAACGGACGGAGCACTGAAGCTTTCTTT.

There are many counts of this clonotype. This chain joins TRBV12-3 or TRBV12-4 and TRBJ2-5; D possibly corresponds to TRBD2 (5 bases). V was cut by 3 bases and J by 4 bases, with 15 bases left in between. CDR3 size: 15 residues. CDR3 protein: CASSLIRGETETQYF. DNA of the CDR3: TGTGCCAGCAGTTTGATCCGGGGAGAAACAGAGACCCAGTACTTC.